This TCR beta chain was observed in a study of cytomegalovirus exposure and HLA in healthy donors. Whole-study context: Early released data comprised 80 million to 100 million unique TCRs from HLA-typed donors.

The CDR3 runs 16 residues. The germline V gene encodes CDR1 ENHRY and CDR2 SYGVKD. The junction had 4 bases not matched to a gene; V was cut back by 3 bases and J by 1 base. PCR involved 60 Vbeta and 13 Jbeta primers. Assay: immunoSEQ multiplex PCR; the TCRdb copy retains only in-frame clones and omits some. The table has approximately 170,000 clones, approximately 79% seen once. The TCR was taken from a male donor in good health and CMV-seronegative. The chain carries TRBV10-3 and TRBJ2-2; the match to TRBD1 covers 8 bases. Sample: PBMCs. The CDR3 DNA reads as TGTGCCATCAGTGAAACGGGGACAGGGAACACCGGGGAGCTGTTTTTT. Translated: CAISETGTGNTGELFF.